This TCR beta chain was captured in a study of Tregs in tolerant kidney transplant recipients. Notes on the study in general: No direct test of biological reproducibility was done here.

Related graft donors supplied nonmyeloablative bone marrow transplants, and mixed chimerism was transient. Turning to this clone: Its target is not known.

The table came from immunoSEQ multiplex PCR; TCRdb's copy has only in-frame clones and leaves some out. The sample contains roughly 64,000 clones, about 90% of which appear only once. This TCR came from a human patient who received a combined kidney and bone marrow transplant. A subset of T cells may come from the graft donor. Source: CD4+ T cells from blood (PBMCs), taken 6 months after the transplant.

The CDR3 loop is CASSLDTTVVTDTQYF. The CDR3 DNA is TGTGCCAGCAGCTTGGATACGACAGTAGTCACAGATACGCAGTATTTT. V gene TRBV5-6 combines with J gene TRBJ2-3; a weak D match, TRBD1 (5 bases). Germline assignment: CDR1 SGHDT and CDR2 YYEEEE. V was shortened by 0 bases and J by 2 bases, with 13 bases between the two germline ends. This CDR3 is built from 16 residues.